This T cell receptor (beta chain) was retrieved from a study of CD8+CD57+ T cells in acquired aplastic anemia. The template for TCR beta VDJ and CDR3 sequence profiling was genomic DNA. TCRdb re-called the reads with MiXCR, one entry per CDR3 protein. The data show some 170,000 distinct CDR3 sequences, with 71% seen just once and 35% to 60% held by the top ten. Germline V gives CDR1 PRHDT, CDR2 FYEKMQ (reference sequence). This CDR3 has 12 amino acids. A note on this clonotype: One end of the junction does not line up with germline, which may come from a read error.

An expansion of CD8+CD57+ cells by flow cytometry had been shown in patients chosen for sequencing. The chain employs TRBV13 and TRBJ2-3; no clear D. The TCR sequence derives from a human donor with aplastic anemia. Sequenced: sorted CD4+, CD8+, or CD8+CD57+ T cells (not recorded which) from PBMCs. The CDR3 sequence is CAGSLYADTQYF. Written as DNA, the CDR3 is TGTGCCGGCAGCTTGTACGCAGATACGCAGTATTTT.